This entry concerns a single T cell receptor beta chain. The antigen remains undetermined. V trimming: 4 bases; J trimming: 5 bases; junction bases outside the gene matches: 5. The CDR3 is 14 amino acids. In germline, CDR1 is SEHNR, CDR2 FQNEAQ (reference sequence). This entry belongs to a study of cytomegalovirus exposure and HLA in healthy donors. Use of 60 Vbeta and 13 Jbeta primers characterized the PCR. Authors' analysis steps: Later, tens of millions of unique TCR beta chains were counted in an analysis, and 10 million to 12 million of them were shared. Libraries were prepared by immunoSEQ multiplex PCR; TCRdb keeps only in-frame clonotypes and omits some of them. That table supplies the V and J calls and clone size; D and trimming were determined from the DNA. The sample records more than 85,000 clones, 78% being singletons. General study findings and limits: The authors later found HLA-associated TCR beta chains more clonally expanded than equally common others. The study dropped some indistinguishable V segments, TRBV6-2 and TRBV6-3 among them.

The source of this sequence is a man aged 25 to 45 in good health and CMV-seronegative. J is TRBJ2-1 and V is TRBV7-9, with 7 bases that match TRBD1. Specimen: PBMCs. The CDR3 protein is CASSYQTGNNEQFF. CDR3 DNA: TGTGCCAGCAGCTACCAGACAGGGAACAATGAGCAGTTCTTC.